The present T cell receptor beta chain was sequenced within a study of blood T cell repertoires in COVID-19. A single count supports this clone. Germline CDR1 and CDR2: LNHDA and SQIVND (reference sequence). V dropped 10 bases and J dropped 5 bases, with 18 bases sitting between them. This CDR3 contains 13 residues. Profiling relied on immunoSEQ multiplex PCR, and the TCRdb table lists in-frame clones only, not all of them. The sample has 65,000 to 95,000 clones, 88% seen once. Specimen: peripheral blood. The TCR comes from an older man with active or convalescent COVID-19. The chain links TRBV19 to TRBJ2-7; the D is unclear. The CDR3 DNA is TGTGCCACGATAGTGTATCCGATAAACGAGCAGTACTTC. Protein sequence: CATIVYPINEQYF.